This TCR beta chain was captured by sequencing in a study of identifying expanded T cells in peripheral blood. Regarding the study as a whole: Around 1.2 clones differed between technical replicates, versus approximately 16 and 19 over time. Clone count variance between roughly 2-week samples rose with total template count.

For this clone: No antigen is known for it.

The V segment lost 3 bases and the J segment 0 bases; nucleotides outside the gene matches: 4. This CDR3 is 17 amino acids long. CDR1 is SGHAT and CDR2 is FQNNGV in the germline V gene. The protocol was immunoSEQ multiplex PCR, while the TCRdb copy is restricted to in-frame clones and leaves out a portion. The sample carries about 130,000 clones, about 88% recorded once. The chain has TRBV11-2 and TRBJ2-2; 10 positions agree with TRBD2. Input material: blood. This clonotype was sampled from a person aged 18 to 70 in good health. The chain's CDR3 is CASSFPSGSANTGELFF. For the CDR3, the DNA is TGTGCCAGCAGCTTCCCTAGCGGGAGCGCGAACACCGGGGAGCTGTTTTTT.